This T cell receptor (beta chain) was profiled in a study of cytomegalovirus exposure and HLA in healthy donors. Profiling relied on immunoSEQ multiplex PCR, and the TCRdb table lists in-frame clones only, not all of them. The data show about 100,000 clones, around 85% seen once. Study-wide results and limits: Subsequent analysis found a tendency for first-cohort TCR clusters to co-occur within the 90 to 150 validation repertoires. Many donors carried some public TCRs, although rarity characterized most TCR sequences. High specificity and sensitivity for cytomegalovirus status were reported for the classifier.

This clone appeared once. What it binds is not known. V lost 6 bases and J lost 7; bases outside the gene matches: 6. The CDR3 runs to 13 residues. Germline V CDR1 and CDR2: MNHNY, SVGAGI (reference sequence). This sequence joins TRBV6-6 and TRBJ2-4; 7 bases fit TRBD1. This clonotype originated in a young woman in good health and CMV-seronegative. Specimen: PBMCs. The CDR3 reads CASSDRVGNIQYF. CDR3 bases: TGTGCCAGCAGCGACAGGGTAGGGAACATTCAGTACTTC.